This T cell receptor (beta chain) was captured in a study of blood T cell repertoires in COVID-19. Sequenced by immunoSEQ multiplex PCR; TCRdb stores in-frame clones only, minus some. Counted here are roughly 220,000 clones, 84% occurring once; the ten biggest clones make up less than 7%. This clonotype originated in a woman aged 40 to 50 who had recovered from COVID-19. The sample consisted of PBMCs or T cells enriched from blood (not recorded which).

CDR3 in amino acids: CASSLDGDRGYF. In nucleotides, the CDR3 is TGCGCCAGCAGCTTGGACGGGGATCGAGGGTACTTC. V usage is TRBV5-1 and J usage is TRBJ2-7, with D possibly TRBD2 on 5 matching bases. CDR1 and CDR2 from the germline V gene are SGHRS and YFSETQ. Trimming took 0 bases from V and 12 from J, leaving 13 bases between them. The CDR3 totals 12 residues.